One sample yielded the 9 T cell receptor beta chains listed below, sequenced in a study of identical twins (dated by TCRdb to about 2016). Library method: 5' RACE. For sequencing, an Illumina HiSeq 2000 was employed. TCRdb ran its own pipeline on the public reads, namely fastp trimming at Q25 and MiXCR clone calling, and kept in-frame beta chains. When rows share a CDR3 protein, they turn into one entry using the most common DNA and genes. Here the sample has approximately 1.8 million distinct CDR3 sequences; roughly a third occur a single time. Clones ranked in the top ten supply around 0.25% of the sample. The specimen sequenced was cord blood. These receptors originate from a newborn girl in good health.

The V and J genes are TRBV18 and TRBJ1-2, with D tentatively TRBD1 (6 bases). There are 16 residues in the CDR3. V lost 2 bases to trimming and J lost 7 bases, with 20 bases between them. Germline V gene sequence: CDR1 KGHSH, CDR2 LQKENI. CDR3 bases: TGTGCCAGCTCACCAATACAGTCGACGGGGGGCGGTGGCTACACCTTC. It is translated as CASSPIQSTGGGGYTF.

V and J are TRBV20-1 and TRBJ2-7; 7 bases line up with TRBD1. From germline, CDR1 is DFQATT and CDR2 SNEGSKA (reference sequence). CDR3 length: 15 residues. Unmatched junction bases numbered 11, after V lost 4 bases and J lost 2 bases. This CDR3 is CSAKGTKTGPYEQYF. CDR3 sequence (DNA): TGCAGTGCTAAGGGAACGAAGACAGGGCCCTACGAGCAGTACTTC.

V usage is TRBV20-1 and J usage is TRBJ1-2; 10 bases line up with TRBD1. From germline, CDR1 is DFQATT and CDR2 SNEGSKA (reference sequence). The ends lost 3 bases at V and 3 bases at J; junction bases unmatched: 7. The length of the CDR3 is 15 residues. CDR3 protein: CSASDLTGGDYGYTF. The CDR3 nucleotides are TGCAGTGCTAGTGACCTGACAGGGGGCGACTATGGCTACACCTTC.

The rearrangement joins TRBV5-1 to TRBJ1-1; the D gene is possibly TRBD1 (6 bases). Germline values: CDR1 SGHRS, CDR2 YFSETQ. This CDR3 contains 15 residues. V gave up 5 bases and J gave up 0 bases, with 14 bases separating them. CDR3: CASRPYRAMNTEAFF. The CDR3 coding sequence is TGCGCCAGCAGGCCCTACAGGGCCATGAACACTGAAGCTTTCTTT.

The J gene is TRBJ2-1, the V gene TRBV4-2; 11 bases are a match to TRBD2. The V segment lost 0 bases and the J segment 0 bases; nucleotides outside the gene matches: 19. Germline V lookup: CDR1 LGHNA, CDR2 YNFKEQ. This CDR3 comprises 23 residues. The CDR3 protein is CASSQERLAGGFSFRGSYNEQFF. CDR3 in DNA: TGTGCCAGCAGCCAAGAAAGGCTAGCGGGGGGTTTCAGCTTTAGGGGCTCCTACAATGAGCAGTTCTTC.

This clonotype has more than one count but fewer than ten. The gene calls are TRBV20-1 and TRBJ2-7; D possibly corresponds to TRBD1 (5 bases). V was trimmed by 3 bases and J by 2 bases, leaving 14 bases between them. Germline V gene lookup returns CDR1 DFQATT and CDR2 SNEGSKA (reference sequence). The CDR3 is 14 residues long. The CDR3 bases are TGCAGTGCTAGCCCCCGACAGATTGCCTACGAGCAGTACTTC. Protein: CSASPRQIAYEQYF.

V and J are TRBV2 and TRBJ2-7; unclear D gene. The ends were cut back, 6 bases at V and 7 bases at J, with 13 bases in the middle. Germline V gene data show CDR1 as SNHLY and CDR2 as FYNNEI. This CDR3 region has 12 residues. CDR3 in amino acids: CASRETYNEQYF. The CDR3 region has the DNA TGTGCCAGCAGGGAGACCTACAATGAGCAGTACTTC.

V gene TRBV19 combines with J gene TRBJ2-1; a weak D match, TRBD2 (6 bases). The V gene lost 7 bases and the J gene lost 0 bases, with 10 bases spanning the gap. The V gene's germline CDR1 is LNHDA and CDR2 SQIVND (reference sequence). This CDR3 region has 14 residues. CDR3 loop: CASTAGSSYNEQFF. In DNA form, the CDR3 reads TGTGCCAGTACCGCGGGGAGCTCCTACAATGAGCAGTTCTTC.

This clonotype was seen a handful of times. The rearrangement links TRBV10-3 to TRBJ2-5; the match to TRBD1 covers 8 bases. With 7 bases clipped from V and 5 bases from J, the junction kept 6 bases outside the gene matches. Germline V lookup: CDR1 ENHRY, CDR2 SYGVKD. The CDR3 totals 13 residues. In nucleotides, the CDR3 is TGTGCCATCAAGATACAGGGGGGCGAGACCCAGTACTTC. This codes for CAIKIQGGETQYF.